The present T cell receptor (beta chain) was sequenced within a study of OX40 agonist ivuxolimab in advanced cancers. Study at large: Partial responses occurred in three patients (one hepatocellular carcinoma, two cutaneous melanoma).

Measured with immunoSEQ multiplex PCR; TCRdb has only the in-frame clones, and not every one. The data contain about 77,000 clones, around 80% of them seen just once; the ten biggest clones take up about 0.73%. Comments on this clone: The target antigen is unknown.

Study findings and constraints: Low levels of normalized T-cell clonal expansion also appeared in some nonresponders.

Germline V gives CDR1 SQVTM, CDR2 ANQGSEA. CDR3 length: 15 residues. Trimming cost V 0 bases and J 4 bases, with 15 bases left between them. The sample in question was CD4+ or CD8+ T cells sorted from blood, obtained in a trial of the OX40 agonist ivuxolimab. The TCR sequence derives from an adult with an advanced solid tumor such as melanoma, head and neck, liver or kidney cancer. The chain joins TRBV29-1 to TRBJ1-2; D remains ambiguous. CDR3 nucleotides: TGCAGCGTTGAAGATCTTGAGGGCTACGGCTATGGCTACACCTTC. Protein: CSVEDLEGYGYGYTF.